A selection of T cell receptor beta chains follows, all from one sample in a study of blood T cell repertoires in COVID-19. Only in-frame clones appear in the TCRdb table, and some are missing; sequencing was by immunoSEQ multiplex PCR. The sample records approximately 70,000 clones, approximately 88% being singletons. The material sequenced was peripheral blood. These receptors were obtained from a man older than 75 with active or convalescent COVID-19. Each CDR3 is given with its conserved first and last residue. The D gene is left open where the match is weak. The size entry is marked missing in some rows and otherwise reads once, few, many or a size class.

.,.,TRBJ2-1,TRBV2,TGTGCCAGCAGTGACGTCTCCCCCTTGAATGAGCAGTTCTTC,CASSDVSPLNEQFF
.,.,TRBJ2-4,TRBV5-8,TGTGCCAGCAGCTTGCCCGGGACTTCTCAGTACTTC,CASSLPGTSQYF
.,.,TRBJ1-3,TRBV4-1,TGCGCCAGCAGCCGAATCGCTGGGCTCTCTGGAAACACCATATATTTT,CASSRIAGLSGNTIYF
TRBD1,.,TRBJ1-4,TRBV5-1,TGCGCCAGCAGCACCGGGACAGTGACAACTAATGAAAAACTGTTTTTT,CASSTGTVTTNEKLFF
.,.,TRBJ1-4,TRBV9,TGTGCCAGCAGCGTAGACGGGGTGCGGGAAAAACTGTTTTTT,CASSVDGVREKLFF
.,once,TRBJ2-2,TRBV6-6,TGTGCCAGCAGATTGCAGGGGGGTGCCGGGGAGCTGTTTTTT,CASRLQGGAGELFF
.,.,TRBJ2-1,TRBV5-1,TGCGCCAGCAGCTTGTCCCCGGGGGGCGGATACAATGAGCAGTTCTTC,CASSLSPGGGYNEQFF
TRBD1,.,TRBJ1-5,TRBV6-6,TGTGCCAGCAGGGACAGGGGCGGGGGCAATCAGCCCCAGCATTTT,CASRDRGGGNQPQHF
.,.,TRBJ2-7,TRBV11-2,TGTGCCAGCAGCTTACCGCCCACAGGGATCTACGAGCAGTACTTC,CASSLPPTGIYEQYF
.,.,TRBJ2-1,TRBV4-1,TGCGCCAGCAGCAGGAGCTCCTACAATGAGCAGTTCTTC,CASSRSSYNEQFF
TRBD2,.,TRBJ2-1,TRBV20-1,TGCAGTGCTAGTTGGCTAGCGGGAGGGCCCTACAATGAGCAGTTCTTC,CSASWLAGGPYNEQFF
.,.,TRBJ1-2,TRBV10-3,TGTGCCATCAGTGGTCAGGGAATCTACGGCTACACCTTC,CAISGQGIYGYTF
.,.,TRBJ2-7,TRBV4-2,TGTGCCAGCAGCCCCTCCGCGGGGGCCCCCTACGAGCAGTACTTC,CASSPSAGAPYEQYF
TRBD2,once,TRBJ2-3,TRBV15,TGTGCCACCAGCCCCCGTCCGATAGCGGGGGGCACAGATACGCAGTATTTT,CATSPRPIAGGTDTQYF
.,.,TRBJ2-1,TRBV2,TGTGCCAGCAGTGGACAGGTTGGGTCCTACAATGAGCAGTTCTTC,CASSGQVGSYNEQFF
TRBD1,.,TRBJ1-2,TRBV19,TGTGCCAGTAGTATGGGACAGTACTATGGCTACACCTTC,CASSMGQYYGYTF
.,few,TRBJ1-5,TRBV6-5,TGTGCCAGCAGAAGACGCTCGGAGCATCAGCCCCAGCATTTT,CASRRRSEHQPQHF
.,once,TRBJ2-7,TRBV20-1,TGCAGTGCTAGGGGGGGCTACGAGCAGTACTTC,CSARGGYEQYF
TRBD2,.,TRBJ2-1,TRBV20-1,TGCAGTGCTAGTGGGCTGAAGCGGGAGTCGTATGAGCAGTTCTTC,CSASGLKRESYEQFF
.,.,TRBJ2-5,TRBV6-6,TGTGCCAGCAGTAACCAGTGGCAAGAGACCCAGTACTTC,CASSNQWQETQYF
.,few,TRBJ2-7,TRBV7-8,TGTGCCTCACAAGATTCCGCCAAGTCCTACGAGCAGTACTTC,CASQDSAKSYEQYF
.,.,TRBJ2-3,TRBV12-2,TGTGCAAGTCGCTTAGCCGGGGCGGGGACTAGCGGGACCTCTAGCACAGATACGCAGTATTTT,CASRLAGAGTSGTSSTDTQYF
TRBD1,once,TRBJ1-1,TRBV3-1/TRBV3-2,TGTGCCAGCAGTGCCTCCGGGACAGGGTCCGATAACACTGAAGCTTTCTTT,CASSASGTGSDNTEAFF
TRBD2,.,TRBJ2-1,TRBV20-1,TGCAGTGCTAGTAAACTAGCGGGGGGATACAATGAGCAGTTCTTC,CSASKLAGGYNEQFF
TRBD1,.,TRBJ2-5,TRBV10-3,TGTGCCACCAGGACAGGGGGCCGGGAGACCCAGTACTTC,CATRTGGRETQYF
.,.,TRBJ2-3,TRBV10-2,TGCGCCAGCAGTGAGTCGGGGCGGAGATCAGATACGCAGTATTTT,CASSESGRRSDTQYF
TRBD1,.,TRBJ1-1,TRBV6-6,TGTGCCAGCAGTTACCAGGGGGCTGGAAAAACTGAAGCTTTCTTT,CASSYQGAGKTEAFF
TRBD1,once,TRBJ1-5,TRBV28,TGTGCCAGCAGGGCCCTGGGACAGGGGGCGGGCGGCAATCAGCCCCAGCATTTT,CASRALGQGAGGNQPQHF
TRBD1,few,TRBJ1-1,TRBV4-2,TGTGCCAGCAGCCACGGACAGGGTAGGACTGGGAACACTGAAGCTTTCTTT,CASSHGQGRTGNTEAFF